The clone carrying this T cell receptor (beta chain) was picked up a small number of times. This entry belongs to a study of T cells in Graves' hyperthyroidism and ophthalmopathy. Amplified regions were TCR beta CDR3 sequences from RNA transcripts. First-round RT-PCR targeting the TCR CDR3 was performed with the HTBI primer set. MiXCR was run by TCRdb on the multiplex PCR reads, yielding one entry per CDR3 protein. The data show 300,000 or so distinct CDR3 sequences, 18% seen once. V gave up 10 bases and J gave up 8 bases; unmatched junction bases: 10. This CDR3 has 13 residues. Germline V gives CDR1 MNHNS, CDR2 SASEGT.

The sequence was obtained from a woman aged 45 to 65 with Graves' hyperthyroidism. The rearrangement joins TRBV6-1 to TRBJ2-2, with TRBD1 matching over 7 bases. The sequenced sample consisted of blood. The CDR3 sequence is CATGRTGEGELFF. In DNA form, the CDR3 reads TGTGCCACGGGGAGAACAGGGGAAGGGGAGCTGTTTTTT.